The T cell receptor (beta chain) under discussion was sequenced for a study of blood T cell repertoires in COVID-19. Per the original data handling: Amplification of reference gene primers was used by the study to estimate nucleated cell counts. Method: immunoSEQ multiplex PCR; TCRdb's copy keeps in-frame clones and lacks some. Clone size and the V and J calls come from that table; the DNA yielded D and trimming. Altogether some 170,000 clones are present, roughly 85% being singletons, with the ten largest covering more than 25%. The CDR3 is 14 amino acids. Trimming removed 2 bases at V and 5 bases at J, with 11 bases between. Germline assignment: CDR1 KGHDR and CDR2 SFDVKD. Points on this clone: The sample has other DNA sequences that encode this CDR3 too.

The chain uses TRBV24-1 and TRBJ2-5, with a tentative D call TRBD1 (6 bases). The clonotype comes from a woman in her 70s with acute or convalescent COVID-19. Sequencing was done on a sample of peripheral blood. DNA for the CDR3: TGTGCCACCAGTGATTCCAGGGGCGGGGAGACCCAGTACTTC. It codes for CATSDSRGGETQYF.